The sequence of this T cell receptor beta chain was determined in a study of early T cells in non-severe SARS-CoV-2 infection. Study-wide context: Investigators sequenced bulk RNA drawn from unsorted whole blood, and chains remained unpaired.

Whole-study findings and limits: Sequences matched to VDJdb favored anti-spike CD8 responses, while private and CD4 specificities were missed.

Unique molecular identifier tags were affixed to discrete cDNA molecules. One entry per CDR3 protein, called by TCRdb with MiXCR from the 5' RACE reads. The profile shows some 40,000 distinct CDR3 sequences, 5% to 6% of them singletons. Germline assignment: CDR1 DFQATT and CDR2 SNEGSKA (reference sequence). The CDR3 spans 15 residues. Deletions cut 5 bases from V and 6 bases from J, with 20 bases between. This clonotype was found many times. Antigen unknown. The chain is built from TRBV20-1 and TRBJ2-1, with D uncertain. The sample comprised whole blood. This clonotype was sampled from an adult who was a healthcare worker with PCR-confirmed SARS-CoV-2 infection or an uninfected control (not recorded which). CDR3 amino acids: CSARRLIAQTNEQFF. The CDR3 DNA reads TGCAGTGCTCGACGACTCATTGCCCAGACCAATGAGCAGTTCTTC.